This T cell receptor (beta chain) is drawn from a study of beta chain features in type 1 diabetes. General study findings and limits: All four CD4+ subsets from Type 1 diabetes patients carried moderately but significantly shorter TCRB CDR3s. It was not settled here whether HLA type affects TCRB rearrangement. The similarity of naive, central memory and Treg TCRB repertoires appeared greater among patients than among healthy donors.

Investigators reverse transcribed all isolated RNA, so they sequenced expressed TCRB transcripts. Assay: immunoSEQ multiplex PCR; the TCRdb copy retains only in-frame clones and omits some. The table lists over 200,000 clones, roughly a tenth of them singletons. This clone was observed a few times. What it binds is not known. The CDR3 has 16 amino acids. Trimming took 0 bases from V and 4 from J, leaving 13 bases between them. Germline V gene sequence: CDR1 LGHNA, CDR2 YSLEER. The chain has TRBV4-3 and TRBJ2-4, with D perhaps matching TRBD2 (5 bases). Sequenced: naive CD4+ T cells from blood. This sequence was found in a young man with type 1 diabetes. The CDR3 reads CASSQDLRAGKNIQYF. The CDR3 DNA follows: TGCGCCAGCAGCCAAGATCTGAGGGCAGGAAAAAACATTCAGTACTTC.